This T cell receptor beta chain originates from a study of CD8 T cells in ankylosing spondylitis. Study-level points and caveats: Clones linked to the disease showed a CD8+ phenotype. They occurred at relatively low frequencies in peripheral blood. Disease-linked clones reportedly concentrated significantly in matched ankylosing spondylitis synovial fluid. Ankylosing spondylitis blood appeared to carry a characteristic TCR beta motif of several highly homologous variants.

Turning to this clonotype: The antigen is unknown.

The CDR3 totals 12 residues. Trimming removed 4 bases at V and 2 bases at J, with 6 bases between. Construction of TCR beta libraries was performed using quantitative 5'-RACE with molecular barcodes. Each CDR3 protein is one row after TCRdb ran MiXCR on the 5' RACE reads. The sample lists some 130,000 distinct CDR3 sequences, 17% occurring once. The sequencing sample was made of blood, either unsorted or a sorted T cell fraction (not recorded which). The chain uses TRBV12-3 or TRBV12-4 and TRBJ2-7; tentative D call: TRBD2 (5 bases). This clonotype was sampled from a male donor with ankylosing spondylitis. CDR3 coding DNA: TGTGCCAGCAGTTCAGCGGCCTACGAGCAGTACTTC. It is translated as CASSSAAYEQYF.